Sequencing of this T cell receptor (beta chain) was carried out in a study of technical replicates of blood from a few donors. In germline, CDR1 is SEHNR, CDR2 FQNEAQ (reference sequence). This CDR3 is built from 14 residues. V was cut by 5 bases and J by 8 bases, with 13 bases left in between. The repertoire was sequenced with immunoSEQ multiplex PCR; TCRdb's copy has only in-frame clones and lacks some. The top ten clones hold about 5.5% of a sample with 60,000 to 70,000 clones, approximately 84% of them seen once. The chain combines TRBV7-9 with TRBJ1-6, with TRBD1 as a possible D gene (5 bases). Material: PBMCs. This TCR was sampled from a human donor in good health. Some clones in this sample may be carry-over from other donors' samples. CDR3 residues: CASSTGTQDSPLHF. CDR3 bases: TGTGCCAGCAGCACCGGGACTCAGGATTCACCCCTCCACTTT.